Detailed here is one T cell receptor beta chain. Its antigen has not been determined. One base away there is no much larger clone; base qualities are not given. These data belong to a study of regulatory T cells in long-lasting Graves disease (dated by TCRdb to the early 2020s). Some background on the complete study: Persistent Graves' disease was defined as antithyroid drug treatment for over 5 years with persistently positive TSH receptor autoantibodies. Peripheral blood TCR sequencing and RNA sequencing compared persistent Graves' disease patients with newly diagnosed Graves' disease patients. The study was registered as a clinical trial and conducted in China. A total of around 35 samples were covered by TCR sequencing, comprising approximately 13 persistent and 20 or so newly diagnosed Graves' disease patients. Antithyroid drugs had been taken for 8.5 to 12 years on average by persistent Graves' disease patients in the clinical cohort. The paper as a whole reports these results and caveats: Only peripheral blood was studied, because thyroid tissue, the primary lesion, was inaccessible. A larger number of public clonotypes was shared among persistent patients (approximately 2,600) than among newly diagnosed patients (roughly 1,000). The authors noted that the small sample size was a limitation that may lower accuracy. TRBV28, TRBJ1-2 and TRBJ2-5 were preferentially used in persistent disease, while TRBV20-1 and TRBJ2-1 were favored in newly diagnosed disease. Lower TCR Shannon entropy and fewer highly expanded clones were observed in persistent Graves' disease patients than in newly diagnosed patients, which suggested clonal expansion. Only the TCR beta chain was sequenced and analyzed.

Via the germline V gene (reference sequence), CDR1 is DFQATT and CDR2 SNEGSKA. The CDR3 contains 16 residues, cysteine and phenylalanine counted. Only CDR3 DNA remains: 48 bases, in frame from the first base. The germline ends are 17 bases apart after V is trimmed by 0 bases and J by 2 bases. The library was prepared using multiplex PCR. Sequencing was carried out with an Illumina HiSeq 4000. TCR beta libraries were built with iRepertoire HTBI primers and Arm-PCR amplification of CDR3 regions. Before sequencing, the PCR products underwent gel purification. On the study's bioinformatics: A total of around 66 TRBV and some 15 TRBJ segments were identified across samples and were used for gene usage analysis of CDR3 amino acid clonotypes. Filtered high-quality paired reads were merged into contigs using COPE and FqMerger. BLAST was used to align contigs to IMGT TRBV, TRBD and TRBJ reference genes, with CDR3 defined following IMGT. Clonotypes above 0.1% frequency were classified as highly expanded clones. Repertoire diversity was measured by Shannon entropy, and V-J evenness by the Gini coefficient. A clonotype was considered public if more than one individual shared it. The public reads were run again by TCRdb, first through fastp at Q25 and then through MiXCR, and only productive beta chains were kept. Identical CDR3 proteins give one entry, which carries the most common genes and DNA. These V and J calls are TCRdb output, not the study's own analysis. Counted in this sample were about 470,000 distinct CDR3 sequences; 20% of them appeared once. The biggest ten clones account for over 7.5% of the sample.

Sample time point, as interpreted from the label and publication: persistent/refractory GD, antithyroid drugs over 5 years with positive TRAb. For both TCR sequencing and RNA sequencing, RNA was extracted from PBMCs in TRIzol. The diagnosis of Graves' disease followed American Thyroid Association guidelines. Patients were recruited from an endocrinology department in Xi'an, China. From each patient, roughly 9 milliliters of peripheral blood was collected into an EDTA anticoagulant tube. Ficoll Paque Plus density gradient separation was used to isolate PBMCs, and no additional T cell sorting was done. RNA quality was checked with an Agilent 2100 Bioanalyzer and agarose gel, and concentration with a NanoDrop 2000.

The input for sequencing was peripheral blood mononuclear cells (PBMCs), taken when the disease was refractory, from a patient treated with antithyroid drugs. The V and J segments used are TRBV20-1 and TRBJ2-7; a confident D gene designation cannot be given. The source is a female donor with Graves disease. This receptor has the CDR3 CSARDLQTEIPYEQYF. Here is the DNA: TGCAGTGCTAGAGATTTGCAGACTGAGATCCCCTACGAGCAGTACTTC.